This T cell receptor beta chain was documented in a study of early T cells in non-severe SARS-CoV-2 infection. Study-level information: It was bulk RNA from unsorted whole blood that was sequenced, and the chains were unpaired. Study-wide findings and caveats: There was a bias toward anti-spike CD8 responses in VDJdb matching, which missed private and CD4 specificities.

As to this clonotype: Antigen specificity is unknown.

CDR1 is LGHNA, CDR2 YNFKEQ, per germline. The CDR3 has 13 residues. V lost 1 base, J lost 7 bases, and 11 bases lay in between. Researchers attached unique molecular identifiers to individual cDNA molecules. Each CDR3 protein is one row after TCRdb ran MiXCR on the 5' RACE reads. The profile shows approximately 90,000 distinct CDR3 sequences, roughly 9.6% of them singletons. The TCR comes from an adult who was a healthcare worker with PCR-confirmed SARS-CoV-2 infection or an uninfected control (not recorded which). The material was whole blood, obtained at baseline. The J gene is TRBJ2-7, the V gene TRBV4-2; unclear D gene. The CDR3 spells CASSQVGGWEQYF. The CDR3 region has the DNA TGTGCCAGCAGCCAAGTCGGTGGGTGGGAGCAGTACTTC.